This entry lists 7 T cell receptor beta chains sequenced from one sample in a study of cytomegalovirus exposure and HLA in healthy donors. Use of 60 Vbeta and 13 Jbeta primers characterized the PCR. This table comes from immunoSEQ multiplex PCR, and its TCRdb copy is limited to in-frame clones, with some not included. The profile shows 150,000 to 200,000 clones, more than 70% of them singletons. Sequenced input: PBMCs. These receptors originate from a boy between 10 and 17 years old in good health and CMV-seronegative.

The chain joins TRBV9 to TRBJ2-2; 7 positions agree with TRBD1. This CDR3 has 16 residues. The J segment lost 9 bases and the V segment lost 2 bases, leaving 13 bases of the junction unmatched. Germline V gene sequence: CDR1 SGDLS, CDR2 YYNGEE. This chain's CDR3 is CASSVMAGGSRRELFF. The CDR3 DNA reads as TGTGCCAGCAGCGTGATGGCAGGGGGTTCCCGCCGGGAGCTGTTTTTT.

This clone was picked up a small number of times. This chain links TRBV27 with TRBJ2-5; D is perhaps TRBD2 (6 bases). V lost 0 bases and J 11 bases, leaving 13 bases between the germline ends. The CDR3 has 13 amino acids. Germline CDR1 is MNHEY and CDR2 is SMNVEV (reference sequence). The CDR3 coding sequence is TGTGCCAGCAGTTTATCGAGTAGGAGGGAGCAGTACTTC. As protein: CASSLSSRREQYF.

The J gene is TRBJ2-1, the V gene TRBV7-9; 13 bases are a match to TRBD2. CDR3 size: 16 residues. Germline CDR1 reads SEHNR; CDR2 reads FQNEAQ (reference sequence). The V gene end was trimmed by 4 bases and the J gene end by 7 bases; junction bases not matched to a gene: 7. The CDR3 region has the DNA TGTGCCAGCAGCTCCCGGACTAGCGGGAGCGGAAATGAGCAGTTCTTC. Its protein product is CASSSRTSGSGNEQFF. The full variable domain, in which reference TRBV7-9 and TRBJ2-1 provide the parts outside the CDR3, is DTGVSQNPRHKITKRGQNVTFRCDPISEHNRLYWYRQTLGQGPEFLTYFQNEAQLEKSRLLSDRFSAERPKGSFSTLEIQRTEQGDSAMYLCASSSRTSGSGNEQFFGPGTRLTVL.

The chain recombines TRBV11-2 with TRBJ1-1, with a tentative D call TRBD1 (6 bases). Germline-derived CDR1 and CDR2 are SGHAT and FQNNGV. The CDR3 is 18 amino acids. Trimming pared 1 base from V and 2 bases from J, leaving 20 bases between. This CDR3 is CASSLGPSLGTNNTEAFF. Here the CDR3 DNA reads TGTGCCAGCAGCTTAGGTCCTTCACTCGGGACAAATAACACTGAAGCTTTCTTT.

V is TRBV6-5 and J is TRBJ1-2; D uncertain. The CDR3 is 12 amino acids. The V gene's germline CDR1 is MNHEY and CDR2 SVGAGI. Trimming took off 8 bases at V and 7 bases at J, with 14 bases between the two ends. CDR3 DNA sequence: TGTGCCAGCTGGCGGGTCAGTCGTGGCTACACCTTC. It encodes CASWRVSRGYTF.

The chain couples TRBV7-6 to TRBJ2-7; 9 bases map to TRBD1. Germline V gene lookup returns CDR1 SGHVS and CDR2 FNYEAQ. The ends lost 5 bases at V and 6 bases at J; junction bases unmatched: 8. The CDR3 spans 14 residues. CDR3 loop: CASSPGTGILEQYF. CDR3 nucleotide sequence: TGTGCCAGCAGCCCCGGGACAGGGATCCTCGAGCAGTACTTC.

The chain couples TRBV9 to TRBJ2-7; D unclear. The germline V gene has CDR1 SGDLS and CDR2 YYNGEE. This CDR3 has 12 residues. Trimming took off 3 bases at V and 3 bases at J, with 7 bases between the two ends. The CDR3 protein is CASSGSDYEQYF. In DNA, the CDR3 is TGTGCCAGCAGCGGTAGTGACTACGAGCAGTACTTC. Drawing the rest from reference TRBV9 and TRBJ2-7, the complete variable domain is DSGVTQTPKHLITATGQRVTLRCSPRSGDLSVYWYQQSLDQGLQFLIQYYNGEERAKGNILERFSAQQFPDLHSELNLSSLELGDSALYFCASSGSDYEQYFGPGTRLTVT.